A single sample gave rise to the 30 T cell receptor beta chains below, sequenced in a study of cytomegalovirus exposure and HLA in healthy donors. Method: immunoSEQ multiplex PCR; TCRdb's copy keeps in-frame clones and lacks some. The table shows approximately 200,000 clones, with 70% to 90% occurring only once. The sequenced sample consisted of PBMCs. The receptors originated from a young woman in good health and CMV-seronegative.

For the CDR3, the DNA is TGCGCCATCTCACTGTCCCCCAGCACAGATACGCAGTATTTT. Protein: CAISLSPSTDTQYF. The V call is TRBV10-2, the J call TRBJ2-3; no clear D. Trimming left V 10 bases short and J 0 bases short, with 14 bases between. The CDR3 has 14 residues. Germline CDR1 is WSHSY and CDR2 is SAAADI.

The J gene is TRBJ2-3, the V gene TRBV6-6; no firm D call. The CDR3 extends over 15 amino acids. The V end was cut by 0 bases, the J end by 1 base, with 8 bases between. Germline V gene lookup returns CDR1 MNHNY and CDR2 SVGAGI (reference sequence). CDR3 sequence reads: CASSYSRLGTDTQYF. CDR3 nucleotides: TGTGCCAGCAGTTACTCGAGACTCGGCACAGATACGCAGTATTTT.

This sequence joins TRBV5-8 and TRBJ2-7; the D gene is possibly TRBD1 (6 bases). Looked up from germline, CDR1 is SGHTS and CDR2 is YDEGEE. Trimming removed 2 bases from V and 6 bases from J, with 9 bases in between. This CDR3 contains 12 residues. CDR3 DNA: TGTGCCAGCAGCTTAACAGGGTCCGAGCAGTACTTC. This codes for CASSLTGSEQYF.

The V call is TRBV27, the J call TRBJ1-5; 7 bases agree with TRBD1. This CDR3 comprises 13 residues. CDR1 and CDR2 from the germline V gene are MNHEY and SMNVEV (reference sequence). Trimming at V came to 5 bases and at J to 11 bases, leaving 9 bases not matched to a gene. CDR3 bases: TGTGCCAGCAGTCGTTATGGCCAGGGGGCCCAGCATTTT. Amino acids: CASSRYGQGAQHF.

The J gene is TRBJ1-2, the V gene TRBV19; D is ambiguous. The V gene's germline CDR1 is LNHDA and CDR2 SQIVND (reference sequence). The germline V and J ends were trimmed by 3 bases and 3 bases, with 11 bases remaining between them. This CDR3 is built from 14 residues. The CDR3 protein is CASSIWTGDYGYTF. The CDR3 DNA follows: TGTGCCAGTAGTATCTGGACGGGAGACTATGGCTACACCTTC.

This clone was picked up one time. This chain connects TRBV9 to TRBJ2-5, with 8 bases fitting TRBD1. J gave up 5 bases and V 0 bases, and 3 bases lay outside the gene matches. The CDR3 runs 14 residues. CDR1 and CDR2 from the germline V gene are SGDLS and YYNGEE. The CDR3 DNA reads as TGTGCCAGCAGCGTAGGGGACAGGCGGGAGACCCAGTACTTC. Protein product: CASSVGDRRETQYF.

The chain recombines TRBV5-1 with TRBJ2-1, with 8 bases fitting TRBD1. Germline assignment: CDR1 SGHRS and CDR2 YFSETQ. The V and J ends lost 0 bases and 7 bases, in that order; junction bases with no gene match: 6. The CDR3 consists of 15 residues. The CDR3 DNA is TGCGCCAGCAGCTTGGCGGGGACAGGTCGGAATGAGCAGTTCTTC. Encoded protein: CASSLAGTGRNEQFF.

The chain couples TRBV9 to TRBJ2-4; the match to TRBD2 covers 7 bases. Germline V CDR1 and CDR2: SGDLS, YYNGEE. The CDR3 is 18 residues long. With 0 bases clipped from V and 0 bases from J, the junction kept 9 bases outside the gene matches. The CDR3 coding sequence is TGTGCCAGCAGCGTAGCGGCGGGGGAGAGCCTAGCCAAAAACATTCAGTACTTC. Its protein is CASSVAAGESLAKNIQYF.

The rearrangement uses TRBV4-2 and TRBJ2-6; D is ambiguous. Between the trimmed V and J ends, which lost 2 bases and 0 bases, there was a span of 8 bases. Per the germline V gene, CDR1 is LGHNA and CDR2 is YNFKEQ. This CDR3 has 16 residues. The CDR3 loop is CASSQRGGSGANVLTF. The CDR3 DNA reads as TGTGCCAGCAGCCAAAGAGGTGGCTCTGGGGCCAACGTCCTGACTTTC.

The V gene is TRBV4-2, the J gene TRBJ1-5, with a possible D match to TRBD1 (5 bases). Germline values: CDR1 LGHNA, CDR2 YNFKEQ. This CDR3 has 15 amino acids. V was clipped by 0 bases and J by 6 bases, with 12 bases between them. This CDR3 is CASSQDIQGTQPQHF. The CDR3 DNA reads TGTGCCAGCAGCCAAGATATTCAGGGCACTCAGCCCCAGCATTTT.

The chain joins TRBV19 to TRBJ1-3; no reliable D call. This CDR3 contains 15 residues. Trimming cost V 5 bases and J 0 bases, with 11 bases left between them. Germline CDR1 and CDR2: LNHDA and SQIVND (reference sequence). CDR3 DNA sequence: TGTGCCAGTAGTCACTTAGCTCGCTCTGGAAACACCATATATTTT. Amino acids: CASSHLARSGNTIYF.

The chain uses TRBV10-3 and TRBJ1-1; unclear D gene. The CDR3 contains 13 residues. Germline V lookup: CDR1 ENHRY, CDR2 SYGVKD. The V end lost 3 bases, the J end lost 2 bases, and 7 bases lay between the germline ends. The CDR3 is CAISDQYNTEAFF. The DNA of the CDR3 is TGTGCCATCAGTGATCAGTACAACACTGAAGCTTTCTTT.

The CDR3 region has the DNA TGCGCCAGCAGCTTACTAGCGGAGGGTAATGAGCAGTTCTTC. It yields the protein CASSLLAEGNEQFF. The chain carries TRBV5-1 and TRBJ2-1; 8 nucleotides align to TRBD2. V was clipped by 2 bases and J by 7 bases; unmatched bases: 5. The germline CDR1 and CDR2 sequences are SGHRS and YFSETQ. CDR3 length equals 14 residues.

The rearrangement uses TRBV10-1 and TRBJ2-7; no reliable D call. V was trimmed by 2 bases and J by 0 bases, leaving 5 bases between them. CDR3 size: 13 residues. In germline, CDR1 is WNHNN, CDR2 SYGVQD (reference sequence). CDR3 nucleotides: TGCGCCAGCAGTGAGACAGCCTCCTACGAGCAGTACTTC. Translated, it gives CASSETASYEQYF.

V and J are TRBV21-1 and TRBJ2-7; TRBD2, the table's D call, was not compared with the DNA. TRBV21-1 is deemed a pseudogene. The CDR3 consists of 15 residues. The CDR3 here is CASSKVGRETYEQYF. As DNA, the CDR3 is TGTGCCAGCAGCAAAGTTGGGCGGGAGACATACGAGCAGTACTTC.

This clone was seen more than once but under ten times. The chain is built from TRBV7-2 and TRBJ2-7; D gene ambiguous. Germline V gene data show CDR1 as SGHTA and CDR2 as FQGNSA. Deletions cut 5 bases from V and 3 bases from J, with 8 bases between. The CDR3 covers 12 residues. CDR3 residues: CASSLTDYEQYF. The CDR3, as DNA: TGTGCCAGCAGCCTAACCGACTACGAGCAGTACTTC.

V gene TRBV19 combines with J gene TRBJ1-4; unclear D gene. CDR1 and CDR2 (germline): LNHDA, SQIVND (reference sequence). The CDR3 is 13 residues long. Between the trimmed V and J ends, which lost 10 bases and 12 bases, there was a span of 21 bases. CDR3 sequence: CATSSERGTELFF. CDR3 coding DNA: TGTGCCACCTCCTCAGAACGGGGAACGGAACTGTTTTTT.

The chain couples TRBV29-1 to TRBJ2-5, with D possibly being TRBD1 (6 bases). The germline CDR1 and CDR2 sequences are SQVTM and ANQGSEA. The CDR3 loop spans 14 amino acids. Between the trimmed V and J ends, which lost 4 bases and 5 bases, there was a span of 17 bases. The CDR3 here is CSVVLGRGSETQYF. The CDR3 nucleotides are TGCAGCGTTGTACTAGGCAGGGGTTCGGAGACCCAGTACTTC.

This clone was seen more than once but under ten times. The rearrangement links TRBV6-5 to TRBJ1-1; tentative D call: TRBD1 (5 bases). The CDR3 is 13 amino acids. Looked up from germline, CDR1 is MNHEY and CDR2 is SVGAGI. Trimming shortened V by 4 bases and J by 0 bases, and 6 bases separated the two germline ends. CDR3 in DNA: TGTGCCAGCAGTTGGGGGGTGAACACTGAAGCTTTCTTT. It encodes CASSWGVNTEAFF.

The chain couples TRBV13 to TRBJ2-1, with 12 positions matching TRBD2. The germline V gene has CDR1 PRHDT and CDR2 FYEKMQ (reference sequence). Trimming removed 5 bases from V and 0 bases from J; junction bases left unmatched: 5. CDR3 length: 17 amino acids. The CDR3 DNA is TGTGCCAGCAGCCCGGGGGGACTAGCGGGCTCCTACAATGAGCAGTTCTTC. Amino acid sequence: CASSPGGLAGSYNEQFF. Together with reference TRBV13 and TRBJ2-1, the CDR3 gives the full variable domain: AAGVIQSPRHLIKEKRETATLKCYPIPRHDTVYWYQQGPGQDPQFLISFYEKMQSDKGSIPDRFSAQQFSDYHSELNMSSLELGDSALYFCASSPGGLAGSYNEQFFGPGTRLTVL.

The chain joins TRBV29-1 to TRBJ2-1, with 7 bases identical to TRBD2. CDR1 and CDR2 from the germline V gene are SQVTM and ANQGSEA. Trimming at V came to 2 bases and at J to 5 bases, leaving 6 bases not matched to a gene. CDR3 length: 14 amino acids. The CDR3 loop is CSVEWREWDNEQFF. The DNA of the CDR3 is TGCAGCGTTGAATGGCGGGAGTGGGACAATGAGCAGTTCTTC.

V and J are TRBV2 and TRBJ1-3; D not certain. The V and J ends lost 3 bases and 0 bases respectively, with 9 bases between them. The CDR3 contains 15 residues. Germline assignment: CDR1 SNHLY and CDR2 FYNNEI. The CDR3 here is CASSEGHSSGNTIYF. CDR3 nucleotide sequence: TGTGCCAGCAGTGAGGGTCACAGCTCTGGAAACACCATATATTTT.

About this clone: The same CDR3 also results from other DNA sequences found in this sample. This chain joins TRBV9 and TRBJ1-4; 8 nucleotides align to TRBD1. Trimming removed 3 bases from V and 1 base from J; junction bases left unmatched: 2. The V gene's germline CDR1 is SGDLS and CDR2 YYNGEE. CDR3 length: 15 amino acids. This chain's CDR3 is CASSAGQGTNEKLFF. The CDR3 coding sequence is TGTGCCAGCAGCGCCGGACAGGGAACTAATGAAAAACTGTTTTTT.

The rearrangement links TRBV5-4 to TRBJ2-1, with 9 bases fitting TRBD2. The ends lost 4 bases at V and 7 bases at J; junction bases unmatched: 6. The CDR3 has 14 amino acids. Germline V lookup: CDR1 SGHNT, CDR2 YYREEE (reference sequence). CDR3 region: CASSPSGEGNEQFF. In DNA form, the CDR3 reads TGTGCCAGCAGCCCTAGCGGGGAGGGGAATGAGCAGTTCTTC.

CDR3 amino acids: CASSDSGREYNEQFF. Here the CDR3 DNA reads TGTGCCAGCAGTGATTCGGGTAGAGAGTACAATGAGCAGTTCTTC. This chain joins TRBV2 and TRBJ2-1; no reliable D call. The CDR3 has 15 amino acids. Germline-derived CDR1 and CDR2 are SNHLY and FYNNEI. V lost 3 bases to trimming and J lost 4 bases, with 13 bases between them.

The chain couples TRBV27 to TRBJ1-1; 7 bases map to TRBD1. The CDR3 length is 14 residues. The trim removed 4 bases at V and 8 bases at J, leaving 10 bases unmatched. Per the germline V gene, CDR1 is MNHEY and CDR2 is SMNVEV (reference sequence). CDR3 nucleotides: TGTGCCAGCAGTTCGAACAGGGGACAGACCGAAGCTTTCTTT. Protein: CASSSNRGQTEAFF.

This clone showed up just once. The V and J genes are TRBV6-5 and TRBJ2-5, with D unresolved. Germline CDR1 MNHEY, CDR2 SVGAGI. The CDR3 totals 13 residues. Trimming cost V 6 bases and J 1 base, with 9 bases left between them. In nucleotides, the CDR3 is TGTGCCAGCAGCAGGATCATCCAAGAGACCCAGTACTTC. Residues: CASSRIIQETQYF.

The gene calls are TRBV19 and TRBJ2-5, with 9 positions matching TRBD1. Germline V gene data show CDR1 as LNHDA and CDR2 as SQIVND (reference sequence). With 4 bases clipped from V and 12 bases from J, the junction kept 15 bases outside the gene matches. CDR3 length equals 15 residues. This chain's CDR3 is CASSTSPGTGIGEYF. The CDR3 DNA follows: TGTGCCAGTAGTACCAGTCCCGGGACAGGGATCGGGGAGTACTTC.

The chain couples TRBV6-6 to TRBJ2-2; 7 bases are a match to TRBD1. Germline V gene sequence: CDR1 MNHNY, CDR2 SVGAGI (reference sequence). V gave up 2 bases and J gave up 6 bases; unmatched junction bases: 6. The CDR3 is 15 amino acids. The CDR3 sequence is CASSYEGAVAGELFF. The CDR3 bases are TGTGCCAGCAGTTACGAGGGGGCCGTGGCCGGGGAGCTGTTTTTT.

This clone was observed once. The V and J genes are TRBV6-1 and TRBJ2-1, with TRBD2 identical over 11 bases. Looked up from germline, CDR1 is MNHNS and CDR2 is SASEGT. J gave up 2 bases and V 8 bases, and 5 bases lay outside the gene matches. The CDR3 runs 15 residues. The CDR3 DNA reads as TGTGCCAGCGGAGCGACTAGCGGGACCTACAATGAGCAGTTCTTC. This encodes CASGATSGTYNEQFF.